This T cell receptor (beta chain) was sequenced during a study of neoadjuvant anti-PD-1 for oral cavity cancer. At the level of the study: Most patients had three to four biweekly doses of 3 mg/kg nivolumab before resection.

Between the trimmed V and J ends, which lost 2 bases and 2 bases, there was a span of 7 bases. Germline lookup yields CDR1 SGHRS and CDR2 YFSETQ. This CDR3 has 13 residues. No culture or expansion preceded analysis of these blood cells. Comment on this clone: What it binds is not known.

Data came from immunoSEQ multiplex PCR; TCRdb stores just in-frame clones and leaves some out. Of 15,000 to 20,000 clones in the sample, around 76% were seen once. General study points: After neoadjuvant nivolumab, PBMC T cell clonality was significantly higher in non-responders than responders. With a few patients per group, TCR findings need larger cohorts.

The sequencing here drew on PBMCs, taken before nivolumab (anti-PD-1) treatment. The chain is built from TRBV5-1 and TRBJ1-2; unclear D gene. This receptor was identified in a person aged 40 to 85 with oral cavity squamous cell carcinoma. This CDR3 reads CASSFTANYGYTF. CDR3 sequence (DNA): TGCGCCAGCAGCTTTACAGCCAACTATGGCTACACCTTC.